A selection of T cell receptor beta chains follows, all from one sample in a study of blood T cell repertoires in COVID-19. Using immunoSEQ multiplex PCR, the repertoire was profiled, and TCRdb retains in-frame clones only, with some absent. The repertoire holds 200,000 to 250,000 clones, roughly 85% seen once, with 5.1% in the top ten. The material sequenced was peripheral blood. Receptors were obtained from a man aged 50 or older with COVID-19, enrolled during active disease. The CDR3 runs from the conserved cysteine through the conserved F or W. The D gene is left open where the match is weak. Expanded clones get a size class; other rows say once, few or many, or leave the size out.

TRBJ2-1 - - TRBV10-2 CASREGHLNEQFF TGCGCCAGCAGAGAGGGACATCTCAATGAGCAGTTCTTC
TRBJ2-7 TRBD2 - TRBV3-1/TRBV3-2 CASSQGGRDQYF TGTGCCAGCAGCCAAGGCGGGAGAGATCAGTACTTC
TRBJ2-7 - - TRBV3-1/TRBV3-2 CASSQDLRGPYEQYF TGTGCCAGCAGCCAAGATTTGCGGGGGCCCTACGAGCAGTACTTC
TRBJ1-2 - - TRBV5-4 CASSLDRNYGYTF TGTGCCAGCAGCCTAGACAGGAACTATGGCTACACCTTC
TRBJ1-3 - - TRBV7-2 CASSVQGHGNTIYF TGTGCCAGCAGCGTACAGGGTCATGGAAACACCATATATTTT
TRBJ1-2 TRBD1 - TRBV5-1 CASSFTGDGYTF TGCGCCAGCAGCTTTACAGGGGATGGCTACACCTTC
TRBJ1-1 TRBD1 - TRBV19 CASTSTGMNTEAFF TGTGCCAGTACCTCGACAGGGATGAACACTGAAGCTTTCTTT
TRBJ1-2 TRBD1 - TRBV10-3 CAMGQGGRDGYTF TGTGCCATGGGACAGGGCGGAAGGGATGGCTACACCTTC
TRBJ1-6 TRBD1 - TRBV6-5 CASSNRGANSPLHF TGTGCCAGCAGCAACAGGGGCGCTAATTCACCCCTCCACTTT
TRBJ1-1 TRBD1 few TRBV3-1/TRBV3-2 CASSPQGTTEAFF TGTGCCAGCAGCCCACAGGGGACCACTGAAGCTTTCTTT
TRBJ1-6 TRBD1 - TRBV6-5 CASNLDRGRSPLHF TGTGCCAGCAACCTGGACAGGGGGCGTTCACCCCTCCACTTT
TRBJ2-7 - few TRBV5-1 CASSLTPTYEQYF TGCGCCAGCAGCCTGACACCGACCTACGAGCAGTACTTC
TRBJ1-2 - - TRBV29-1 CSVDGESLYGYTF TGCAGCGTTGACGGGGAATCCCTCTATGGCTACACCTTC
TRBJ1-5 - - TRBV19 CASSNYVEGLNQPQHF TGTGCCAGTAGTAACTATGTGGAGGGACTCAATCAGCCCCAGCATTTT
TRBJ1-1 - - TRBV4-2 CASSQGQVNTEAFF TGTGCCAGCAGCCAAGGACAGGTGAACACTGAAGCTTTCTTT
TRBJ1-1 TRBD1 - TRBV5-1 CASTKSPGGLEAFF TGCGCCAGCACCAAATCACCAGGGGGTTTGGAGGCTTTCTTT
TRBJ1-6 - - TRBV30 CAWSVSQNSPLHF TGTGCCTGGAGTGTATCTCAGAATTCACCCCTCCACTTT
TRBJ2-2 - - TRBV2 CASSGPGGPNTGELFF TGTGCCAGCAGTGGACCCGGGGGGCCTAACACCGGGGAGCTGTTTTTT
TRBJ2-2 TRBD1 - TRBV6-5 CASSLSTGFTGELFF TGTGCCAGCAGTCTTTCGACAGGGTTCACCGGGGAGCTGTTTTTT
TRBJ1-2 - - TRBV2 CASRDNRVWYGYTF TGTGCCAGCAGGGATAACAGGGTCTGGTATGGCTACACCTTC
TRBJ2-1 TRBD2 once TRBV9 CASSPRPHTGGPYNEQFF TGTGCCAGCAGCCCCCGGCCACATACGGGGGGGCCCTACAATGAGCAGTTCTTC
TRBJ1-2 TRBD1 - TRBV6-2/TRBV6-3 CASSYSVTGRYYGYTF TGTGCCAGCAGTTACTCAGTGACAGGGCGATACTATGGCTACACCTTC
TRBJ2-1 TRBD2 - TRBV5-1 CASSSGLAGLRSEQFF TGCGCCAGCAGCTCGGGACTAGCGGGCCTAAGGAGTGAGCAGTTCTTC
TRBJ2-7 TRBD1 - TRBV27 CASRHGQGAFYEQYF TGTGCCAGCAGGCATGGACAGGGGGCTTTCTACGAGCAGTACTTC
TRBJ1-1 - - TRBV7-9 CALAGDTEAFF TGTGCCCTGGCGGGGGACACTGAAGCTTTCTTT
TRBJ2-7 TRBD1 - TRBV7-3 CASSLTGQGAYEQYF TGTGCCAGCAGCTTAACGGGACAGGGGGCCTACGAGCAGTACTTC
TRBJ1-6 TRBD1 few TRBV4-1 CASRQDRVSSPLHF TGCGCCAGCAGACAAGACAGGGTCAGCTCACCCCTCCACTTT
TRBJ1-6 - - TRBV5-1 CASSLGGSYNSPLHF TGCGCCAGCAGCTTGGGCGGCTCCTATAATTCACCCCTCCACTTT
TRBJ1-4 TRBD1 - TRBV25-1 CASSLNRDREKLFF TGTGCCAGCAGCTTAAACCGGGACAGAGAAAAACTGTTTTTT
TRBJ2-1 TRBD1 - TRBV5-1 CASSLEETGSRNEQFF TGCGCCAGCAGCTTGGAGGAGACAGGGAGCAGAAATGAGCAGTTCTTC
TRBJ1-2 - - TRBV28 CASRPTPSGSGYTF TGTGCCAGCAGGCCCACGCCGTCGGGTAGTGGCTACACCTTC
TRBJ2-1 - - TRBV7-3 CASSLNLHNEQFF TGTGCCAGCAGCTTAAATTTACATAATGAGCAGTTCTTC
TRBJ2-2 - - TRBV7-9 CASSPEGYTGELFF TGTGCCAGCAGCCCGGAGGGGTACACCGGGGAGCTGTTTTTT
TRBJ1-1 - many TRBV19 CASSAQANTEAFF TGTGCCAGTAGTGCACAGGCGAACACTGAAGCTTTCTTT
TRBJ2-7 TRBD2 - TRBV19 CASSIAGTSGYEQYF TGTGCCAGTAGCATCGCCGGGACTAGCGGATACGAGCAGTACTTC
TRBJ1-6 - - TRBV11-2 CASKDQGYNSPLHF TGTGCCAGCAAAGACCAGGGTTATAATTCACCCCTCCACTTT
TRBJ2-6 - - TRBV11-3 CASSLASGAGANVLTF TGTGCCAGCAGCTTAGCTTCAGGGGCTGGGGCCAACGTCCTGACTTTC
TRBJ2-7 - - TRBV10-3 CAISEFQGYEQYF TGTGCCATCAGTGAGTTCCAGGGGTACGAGCAGTACTTC
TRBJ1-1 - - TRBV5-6 CASSLIDRRQNTEAFF TGTGCCAGCAGCTTGATAGACAGGAGGCAGAACACTGAAGCTTTCTTT
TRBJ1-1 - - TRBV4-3 CASSQSAGRNTEAFF TGCGCCAGCAGCCAGAGCGCAGGGCGGAACACTGAAGCTTTCTTT
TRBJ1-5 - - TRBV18 CASSLRGGYNQPQHF TGTGCCAGCTCCCTCCGGGGGGGCTATAATCAGCCCCAGCATTTT
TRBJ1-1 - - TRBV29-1 CSVVLFGGGTEAFF TGCAGCGTTGTTCTGTTTGGCGGGGGGACTGAAGCTTTCTTT
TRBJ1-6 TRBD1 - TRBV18 CASSGTGSPSPLHF TGTGCCAGCTCAGGGACAGGGAGCCCGTCACCCCTCCACTTT
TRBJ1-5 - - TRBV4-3 CASSQDRANQPQHF TGCGCCAGCAGCCAAGACAGGGCCAATCAGCCCCAGCATTTT
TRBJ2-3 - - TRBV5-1 CASSLADRQDTDTQYF TGCGCCAGCAGCTTAGCGGACCGACAGGACACAGATACGCAGTATTTT
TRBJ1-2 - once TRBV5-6 CASTDPAAHYGYTF TGTGCCAGCACCGACCCAGCGGCGCACTATGGCTACACCTTC
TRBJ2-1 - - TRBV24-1 CATSPAGYNEQFF TGTGCCACCAGTCCGGCGGGTTACAATGAGCAGTTCTTC